The following is a T cell receptor (beta chain) sequence with its context. The sample belongs to a study of T cell repertoires in cytomegalovirus infection. Study at large: Indications came from public TCR beta signatures; they pointed to CMV infection and to a matching HLA type.

TCRdb reprocessed the reads via MiXCR and lists one record per CDR3 protein. The repertoire holds fewer than 700,000 distinct CDR3 sequences, with more than 20% as singletons. V lost 3 bases and J 0 bases, leaving 11 bases between the germline ends. Germline assignment: CDR1 MGHDK and CDR2 SYGVNS. The CDR3 has 15 amino acids. This receptor was taken from a human donor in good health (CMV status not recorded). Some clones in this sample may be carry-over from other donors' samples. Sequenced input: CD8+ T cells from PBMCs. V gene TRBV25-1 combines with J gene TRBJ2-5; weak D call: TRBD1 (5 bases). CDR3 DNA: TGTGCCAGCAGTGAGTATGGGGCAGACCAAGAGACCCAGTACTTC. Translating it yields CASSEYGADQETQYF.